What follows are 5 T cell receptor beta chains derived from one specimen sequenced in a study of patients and donors after allogeneic stem cell transplantation. One entry per CDR3 protein results from TCRdb running MiXCR on the RT-PCR reads. This repertoire shows about 34,000 distinct CDR3 sequences, about two fifths found once; its top ten account for around 80%. The sequencing input was blood, either unsorted or a sorted T cell fraction (not recorded which). The receptors here all came from a human donor who was either an allogeneic HSCT recipient or a stem cell or donor lymphocyte infusion donor (not recorded which). It is not recorded whose cells these are; they may come from a transplant donor.

J is TRBJ1-2 and V is TRBV9; D gene ambiguous. Looked up from germline, CDR1 is SGDLS and CDR2 is YYNGEE. The CDR3 covers 15 residues. Trimming took 0 bases from V and 5 from J, leaving 14 bases between them. The CDR3 nucleotides are TGTGCCAGCAGCGTAGAGGTTACGGGCCTATATGGCTACACCTTC. It specifies CASSVEVTGLYGYTF.

A remark on this clonotype: Just one base apart from a much larger clone, this may be a read error. The V and J genes are TRBV11-2 and TRBJ1-5; D gene unclear. Germline-derived CDR1 and CDR2 are SGHAT and FQNNGV. The V end lost 1 base, the J end lost 5 bases, and 6 bases lay between the germline ends. CDR3 length: 13 residues. Here the CDR3 reads CASSLGWDQPQHF. The CDR3 DNA reads TGTGCCAGCAGCTTAGGATGGGATCAGCCCCAGCATTTT.

This clonotype was seen more than once but under ten times. The CDR3 DNA reads TGCGCCAGCAGCCAAGGGCCGGGGTCACCCCTCCACTTT. Translating it yields CASSQGPGSPLHF. The rearrangement uses TRBV4-3 and TRBJ1-6; unclear D gene. The V end was cut by 1 base, the J end by 10 bases, with 8 bases between. The CDR3 consists of 13 residues. Germline values: CDR1 LGHNA, CDR2 YSLEER.

The chain links TRBV5-1 to TRBJ2-7; 9 bases map to TRBD2. CDR3 size: 15 residues. V lost 0 bases, J lost 3 bases, and 4 bases stayed unmatched. CDR1 SGHRS and CDR2 YFSETQ come from the germline V gene. CDR3 protein: CASSLELAGSYEQYF. The CDR3 region has the DNA TGCGCCAGCAGCTTGGAGCTAGCGGGAAGCTACGAGCAGTACTTC.

This clonotype has ten or more counts. V usage is TRBV24-1 and J usage is TRBJ1-5; unclear D gene. Trimming cost V 6 bases and J 1 base, with 3 bases left between them. Germline-derived CDR1 and CDR2 are KGHDR and SFDVKD. The CDR3 covers 12 residues. The CDR3 DNA sequence: TGTGCCACCAGTCAAAGCAATCAGCCCCAGCATTTT. Protein: CATSQSNQPQHF.